The clone carrying this TCR beta chain was counted between two and nine times. What it binds is not known. This CDR3 is built from 14 residues. Germline V gene lookup returns CDR1 SGHKS and CDR2 YYEKEE (reference sequence). Trimming took off 3 bases at V and 5 bases at J, with 14 bases between the two ends. The TCRbeta library was prepared with unique molecular identifiers. TCRdb independently ran MiXCR on the PCR reads; one entry per CDR3 protein. Here the sample spans about a million distinct CDR3 sequences, less than 30% being singletons. The sample belongs to a study of T-cell reconstitution after alpha-beta-depleted transplantation in children. Regarding the study as a whole: At around two months after transplant, the alpha-beta T cells were reportedly derived from several hundred expanded clones that came from non-depleted graft cells. Newly produced T cells mostly accounted for T-cell counts and diversity one year post-transplant.

The V call is TRBV5-5, the J call TRBJ2-5; D is perhaps TRBD1 (6 bases). This sequence was found in a boy younger than two who had a stem cell transplant for SCID, so the T cells may come from the graft donor. Source: PBMCs, mostly from graft donor cells, taken 360 days after TCRalphabeta/CD19-depleted stem cell transplant. The CDR3 nucleotides read TGTGCCAGCAGCTGGGACACTCAGATGGAGACCCAGTACTTC. Amino acids: CASSWDTQMETQYF.